The 7 T cell receptor beta chains presented below share a single source sample, sequenced in a study of CD8+CD57+ T cells in acquired aplastic anemia. Genomic DNA provided the template from which TCR beta VDJ and CDR3 profiles were obtained. TCRdb redid the calling of the reads with MiXCR, one entry per CDR3 protein. The table shows about 420,000 distinct CDR3 sequences, with under 80% occurring only once. Input material: sorted CD4+, CD8+, or CD8+CD57+ T cells (not recorded which) from PBMCs. These receptors were obtained from a human donor in good health, serving as a control.

This clonotype was found many times. The gene calls are TRBV5-1 and TRBJ2-5; 8 bases are a match to TRBD2. This CDR3 has 14 residues. After removal of 3 bases from V and 3 bases from J, the junction contained 4 bases not matched to a gene. CDR1 and CDR2 from the germline V gene are SGHRS and YFSETQ. The CDR3 DNA follows: TGCGCCAGCAGCTCTCTAGCGGGCGAAGAGACCCAGTACTTC. Protein: CASSSLAGEETQYF.

This clonotype showed up just a few times. V is TRBV20-1 and J is TRBJ1-4, with 9 positions matching TRBD1. This CDR3 has 14 residues. The ends lost 4 bases at V and 7 bases at J; junction bases unmatched: 7. Germline V gene lookup returns CDR1 DFQATT and CDR2 SNEGSKA (reference sequence). The CDR3, as DNA: TGCAGTGCTATGACAGGGACAGGGAGTGAAAAACTGTTTTTT. Translation gives CSAMTGTGSEKLFF.

The rearrangement links TRBV9 to TRBJ1-5; D is uncertain. The germline V and J ends were trimmed by 0 bases and 14 bases, with 21 bases remaining between them. This CDR3 contains 15 residues. Germline-derived CDR1 and CDR2 are SGDLS and YYNGEE. CDR3 region: CASSVGLGGKQRKHF. For the CDR3, the DNA is TGTGCCAGCAGCGTAGGTCTAGGCGGCAAGCAGCGAAAGCATTTT.

This clonotype has ten or more counts. The V gene is TRBV7-9, the J gene TRBJ2-7; 9 nucleotides align to TRBD1. V lost 5 bases to trimming and J lost 2 bases; unmatched junction nucleotides: 10. The CDR3 covers 16 residues. Germline V gene data show CDR1 as SEHNR and CDR2 as FQNEAQ (reference sequence). The CDR3 coding sequence is TGTGCCAGCAGCCTGATCGCCGGGACAGGGACCTACGAGCAGTACTTC. Its protein is CASSLIAGTGTYEQYF.

The V and J genes are TRBV12-5 and TRBJ2-3; D gene ambiguous. Trimming took off 3 bases at V and 5 bases at J, with 3 bases between the two ends. Germline V gene lookup returns CDR1 LGHNT and CDR2 FRNRAP. The CDR3 consists of 11 residues. Written as DNA, the CDR3 is TGTGCTAGTGGTTTTGTAGATACGCAGTATTTT. This gives the protein CASGFVDTQYF. Full variable domain (missing parts from reference TRBV12-5 and TRBJ2-3): DARVTQTPRHKVTEMGQEVTMRCQPILGHNTVFWYRQTMMQGLELLAYFRNRAPLDDSGMPKDRFSAEMPDATLATLKIQPSEPRDSAVYFCASGFVDTQYFGPGTRLTVL.

V gene TRBV5-4 combines with J gene TRBJ1-2, with D perhaps TRBD1 (6 bases). The CDR3 has 17 amino acids. Between the trimmed V and J ends, which lost 4 bases and 4 bases, there was a span of 23 bases. Germline V gives CDR1 SGHNT, CDR2 YYREEE (reference sequence). In DNA form, the CDR3 reads TGTGCCAGCAGCACGGAAACAGGCGGGGGGCGCGGCTATGGCTACACCTTC. This sequence encodes CASSTETGGGRGYGYTF. The entire variable domain, with the rest obtained from reference TRBV5-4 and TRBJ1-2, is as follows: ETGVTQSPTHLIKTRGQQVTLRCSSQSGHNTVSWYQQALGQGPQFIFQYYREEENGRGNFPPRFSGLQFPNYSSELNVNALELDDSALYLCASSTETGGGRGYGYTFGSGTRLTVV.

The V call is TRBV20-1, the J call TRBJ2-7; D may be TRBD2 (5 bases). The CDR3 runs 13 residues. In germline, CDR1 is DFQATT, CDR2 SNEGSKA (reference sequence). Deletions cut 2 bases from V and 8 bases from J, with 16 bases between. CDR3 nucleotide sequence: TGCAGTGCTAGAATGGCGGGTTTCGGGAAGCAGTACTTC. Translating it yields CSARMAGFGKQYF.